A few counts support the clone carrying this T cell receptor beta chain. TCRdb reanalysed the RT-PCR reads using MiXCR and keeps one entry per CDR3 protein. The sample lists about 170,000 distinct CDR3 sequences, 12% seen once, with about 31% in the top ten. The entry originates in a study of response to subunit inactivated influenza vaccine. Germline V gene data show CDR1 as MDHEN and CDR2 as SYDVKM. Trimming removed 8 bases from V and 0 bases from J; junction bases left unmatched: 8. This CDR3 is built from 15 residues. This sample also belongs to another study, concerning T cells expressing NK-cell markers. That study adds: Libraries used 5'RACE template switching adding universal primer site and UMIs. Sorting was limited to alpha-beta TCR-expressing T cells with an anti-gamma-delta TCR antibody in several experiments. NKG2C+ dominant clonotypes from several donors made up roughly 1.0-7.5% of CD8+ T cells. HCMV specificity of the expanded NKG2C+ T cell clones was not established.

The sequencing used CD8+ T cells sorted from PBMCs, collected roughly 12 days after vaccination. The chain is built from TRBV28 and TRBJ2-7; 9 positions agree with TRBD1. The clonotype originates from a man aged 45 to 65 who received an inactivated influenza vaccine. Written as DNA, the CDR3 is TGTGCCAGCTCGGACAGGGGCCCCAGCTCCTACGAGCAGTACTTC. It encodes CASSDRGPSSYEQYF.